This T cell receptor beta chain came from a study of blood T cell repertoires in COVID-19. Study-level background: Sites across the United States, Italy and Spain contributed samples from acute and convalescent COVID-19. Sample material is recorded as cDNA or gDNA derived from T cells, B-cell-depleted T cells, or PBMCs.

Original processing methods: Cell counts per sample came from amplifying reference gene primers. Clones were sequenced by immunoSEQ multiplex PCR, and TCRdb holds only the in-frame ones, with some missing. V, J and clone size were drawn from that table, and D and trimming were deduced from the DNA. The repertoire holds 120,000 to 150,000 clones, 70% to 90% seen once, with roughly 2.9% in the top ten. The CDR3 totals 17 residues. The V gene's germline CDR1 is SEHNR and CDR2 FQNEAQ (reference sequence). J lost 0 bases, V lost 6 bases, and 10 bases had no gene match. The sequenced sample was peripheral blood. The sequence came from a man aged 45-60 years with acute or convalescent COVID-19. The V gene is TRBV7-9, the J gene TRBJ1-3; the match to TRBD1 covers 8 bases. The CDR3 sequence: CASRAGTGGYSGNTIYF. In DNA form, the CDR3 reads TGTGCCAGCAGGGCCGGGACAGGAGGGTACTCTGGAAACACCATATATTTT.